The table lists the clone carrying this T cell receptor (beta chain) with a count of one. V dropped 3 bases and J dropped 8 bases, with 13 bases sitting between them. The CDR3 runs to 14 residues. Germline V gene sequence: CDR1 SGHAT, CDR2 FQNNGV. In the authors' workflow: Researchers report that nucleated cell counts were estimated from reference gene primer amplification. The table came from immunoSEQ multiplex PCR; TCRdb's copy has only in-frame clones and leaves some out. V and J calls and clone size come straight from that table; D and trimming were deduced from the DNA. The sample lists a few hundred thousand clones; 85% to 90% were seen once. These data originate in a study of blood T cell repertoires in COVID-19. Study overall: Acute and convalescent COVID-19 specimens originated in the United States, Italy and Spain. Nucleic acid was either cDNA or gDNA, and it came from T cells, B-cell-depleted T cells, or PBMCs.

Patients in Seattle were enrolled during active infection, then followed longitudinally. The sequence was obtained from a woman between 50 and 59 years old with COVID-19, enrolled during active disease. The sequenced sample was peripheral blood. This chain uses TRBV11-2 with TRBJ1-4, with D unclear. The CDR3 nucleotides read TGTGCCAGCAGCTTTGGGTGGGGAGGGGAAAAACTGTTTTTT. This sequence encodes CASSFGWGGEKLFF.